The 13 T cell receptor beta chains below come from one sample, sequenced in a study of Graves' ophthalmopathy and Graves' hyperthyroidism. Researchers took RNA transcripts and amplified TCR beta CDR3 regions from them. Investigators did first-round RT-PCR with HTBI primers, then second-round multiplex PCR. TCRdb redid the calling of the multiplex PCR reads with MiXCR, one entry per CDR3 protein. The table records roughly 1.1 million distinct CDR3 sequences, less than 45% of them present only once. Sequences were obtained from peripheral blood or thyroid tissue (not recorded which). These receptors originate from an adult man with Graves' hyperthyroidism.

As regards this clonotype: This may arise from a read error, as a much more abundant clone is one base away. J is TRBJ2-5 and V is TRBV7-2, with 10 positions matching TRBD2. The CDR3 runs 15 residues. V lost 3 bases and J lost 4; bases outside the gene matches: 5. Germline-derived CDR1 and CDR2 are SGHTA and FQGNSA. CDR3 sequence reads: CASSLWASGGETQYF. For the CDR3, the DNA is TGTGCCAGCAGCTTGTGGGCTAGCGGGGGAGAGACCCAGTACTTC.

This clonotype was recorded a few times. The V gene is TRBV9, the J gene TRBJ1-1; D unclear. CDR1 and CDR2 (germline): SGDLS, YYNGEE. This CDR3 region has 14 residues. Trimming shortened V by 1 base and J by 3 bases, and 10 bases separated the two germline ends. CDR3 amino acids: CASSVTPRHTEAFF. CDR3 sequence (DNA): TGTGCCAGCAGCGTAACACCGAGGCACACTGAAGCTTTCTTT.

The chain has TRBV25-1 and TRBJ2-7, with D perhaps TRBD2 (5 bases). V was clipped by 2 bases and J by 0 bases, with 11 bases between them. The CDR3 has 15 residues. The germline V gene has CDR1 MGHDK and CDR2 SYGVNS. The CDR3 DNA reads TGTGCCAGCAGTGAAGTGTCAGGAGGCTCCTACGAGCAGTACTTC. It specifies CASSEVSGGSYEQYF.

At least ten counts were recorded for this clonotype. The rearrangement uses TRBV10-3 and TRBJ2-2; maybe TRBD1 (6 bases). Trimming took off 5 bases at V and 0 bases at J, with 7 bases between the two ends. Germline V gene sequence: CDR1 ENHRY, CDR2 SYGVKD. The CDR3 spans 14 residues. The CDR3 here is CAISTGTNTGELFF. The CDR3 nucleotides are TGTGCCATCAGTACAGGGACGAACACCGGGGAGCTGTTTTTT.

This clonotype was seen a few times. The chain has TRBV19 and TRBJ1-1; 8 nucleotides agree with TRBD1. Looked up from germline, CDR1 is LNHDA and CDR2 is SQIVND (reference sequence). Trimming removed 5 bases from V and 10 bases from J; junction bases left unmatched: 9. The CDR3 is 13 residues long. The DNA for the CDR3 is TGTGCCAGTAGTCCCGGACAGGGAAGGTCAGCTTTCTTT. It codes for CASSPGQGRSAFF. The full variable domain, its missing parts supplied by reference TRBV19 and TRBJ1-1, is DGGITQSPKYLFRKEGQNVTLSCEQNLNHDAMYWYRQDPGQGLRLIYYSQIVNDFQKGDIAEGYSVSREKKESFPLTVTSAQKNPTAFYLCASSPGQGRSAFFGQGTRLTVV.

This clonotype was counted ten times or more. The chain is built from TRBV29-1 and TRBJ1-2; D remains ambiguous. The V end was cut by 0 bases, the J end by 7 bases, with 12 bases between. This CDR3 comprises 13 residues. CDR1 is SQVTM, CDR2 ANQGSEA, per germline. The chain's CDR3 is CSVEDQVGTGYTF. The CDR3 DNA is TGCAGCGTTGAAGATCAAGTGGGAACTGGCTACACCTTC.

This clonotype has ten or more counts. The V and J genes are TRBV6-6 and TRBJ1-1, with D perhaps matching TRBD1 (6 bases). CDR1 and CDR2 (germline): MNHNY, SVGAGI (reference sequence). Between the trimmed V and J ends, which lost 3 bases and 5 bases, there was a span of 13 bases. This CDR3 region has 14 residues. This chain's CDR3 is CASSYSGTRTEAFF. DNA of the CDR3: TGTGCCAGCAGTTATTCAGGGACAAGAACTGAAGCTTTCTTT.

J is TRBJ2-6 and V is TRBV24-1; D perhaps matches TRBD1 (5 bases). V was clipped by 5 bases and J by 1 base, with 11 bases between them. Germline CDR1 reads KGHDR; CDR2 reads SFDVKD. This CDR3 has 16 residues. The CDR3 region has the DNA TGTGCCACCAGTGCTCTCGACAGTTCTGGGGCCAACGTCCTGACTTTC. Its protein product is CATSALDSSGANVLTF.

Many counts were recorded for this clonotype. The V and J genes are TRBV7-2 and TRBJ2-7; a possible D gene is TRBD2 (5 bases). V shed 2 bases and J shed 3 bases, with 8 bases lying between them. The CDR3 is made up of 13 amino acids. Germline V gives CDR1 SGHTA, CDR2 FQGNSA. CDR3 bases: TGTGCCAGCAGCTTAACAGCGGACTACGAGCAGTACTTC. This sequence encodes CASSLTADYEQYF.

This clonotype has a count of ten or more. CDR3 DNA: TGTGCCAGCAGCTTCGGAACCGGGACAGGGGTAGAGACCCAGTACTTC. It codes for CASSFGTGTGVETQYF. This rearrangement joins TRBV7-6 to TRBJ2-5; TRBD1 aligns across 10 bases. CDR3 size: 16 residues. Germline lookup yields CDR1 SGHVS and CDR2 FNYEAQ. The V segment lost 3 bases and the J segment 4 bases; nucleotides outside the gene matches: 8.

This clonotype has at least ten counts. The rearrangement joins TRBV11-2 to TRBJ2-2; 8 bases are shared with TRBD1. The J segment lost 1 base and the V segment lost 3 bases, leaving 1 base of the junction unmatched. Germline V lookup: CDR1 SGHAT, CDR2 FQNNGV. The CDR3 length is 15 residues. The CDR3 nucleotides read TGTGCCAGCAGCTTCGGACAGGGGAACACCGGGGAGCTGTTTTTT. Residues: CASSFGQGNTGELFF.

In this sample, this clonotype turned up many times. V is TRBV20-1 and J is TRBJ2-5, with 8 positions matching TRBD1. The germline V gene encodes CDR1 DFQATT and CDR2 SNEGSKA (reference sequence). The V and J ends lost 1 base and 7 bases, in that order; junction bases with no gene match: 8. This CDR3 comprises 14 residues. The CDR3 nucleotides read TGCAGTGCTAGAGCAGGGGGCGCGGTTGGGACCCAGTACTTC. This codes for CSARAGGAVGTQYF.

The chain employs TRBV7-8 and TRBJ2-5; no reliable D call. V dropped 5 bases and J dropped 4 bases, with 14 bases sitting between them. In germline, CDR1 is SGHVS, CDR2 FQNEAQ. The CDR3 has 14 amino acids. CDR3 sequence: CASSQRTVSETQYF. The CDR3 coding sequence is TGTGCCAGCAGCCAACGGACGGTTTCAGAGACCCAGTACTTC.